This T cell receptor (beta chain) was captured in a study of neurological immune-mediated disorders. Points from the study as a whole: HTLV-1-associated myelopathy displayed the greatest TCR clonal expansion, and multiple sclerosis exhibited the smallest, lower than that of healthy controls.

cDNA was made by 5'RACE with 10-nucleotide random UMIs. TCRdb called the 5' RACE reads again in MiXCR, with one record for every CDR3 protein. The table includes under 90,000 distinct CDR3 sequences, 9.4% detected once. Ten or more counts support this clonotype. The target antigen is unknown. The TCR originated in a man aged 50-60 years in good health. Sequenced input: PBMCs.

CDR3 loop: CASSLGAGSETQYF. The CDR3, as DNA: TGTGCCAGCAGCCTGGGGGCAGGATCAGAGACCCAGTACTTC. The gene calls are TRBV7-9 and TRBJ2-5, with D perhaps matching TRBD1 (6 bases). Germline V gene lookup returns CDR1 SEHNR and CDR2 FQNEAQ (reference sequence). The V end was cut by 5 bases, the J end by 4 bases, with 14 bases between. This CDR3 is 14 amino acids long.